These 2 T cell receptor beta chains originate from one sample sequenced in a study of blood T cells in healthy people across ages. Next came a second PCR, run for about 6 to 12 cycles, which used a sample-barcoded 5' primer along with a J-beta primer mix. MiXCR, applied by TCRdb to the 5' RACE reads, yields one record per CDR3 protein. The sample gives roughly 790,000 distinct CDR3 sequences, roughly 47% of which show up once; roughly 20% is in the top ten. Sequencing input: blood. These receptors all stem from a woman in her fifties or sixties in good health.

This clonotype has only a few counts. The V gene is TRBV5-1, the J gene TRBJ2-6; D is undetermined. Per the germline V gene, CDR1 is SGHRS and CDR2 is YFSETQ. The CDR3 length is 13 residues. The V gene lost 6 bases and the J gene lost 0 bases, with 4 bases spanning the gap. CDR3 bases: TGCGCCAGCATAGACTCTGGGGCCAACGTCCTGACTTTC. It is translated as CASIDSGANVLTF.

The chain links TRBV5-5 to TRBJ2-1, with D unresolved. V gave up 3 bases and J gave up 11 bases, with 15 bases separating them. CDR1 and CDR2 from the germline V gene are SGHKS and YYEKEE (reference sequence). The CDR3 is 13 amino acids. The CDR3 protein is CASSSNTGMKQFF. The CDR3 nucleotides read TGTGCCAGCAGCTCGAACACTGGAATGAAGCAGTTCTTC.